This TCR beta chain was recorded in a study of prognosis after radiotherapy for stage I lung cancer. Researchers used two-round multiplex PCR to amplify TCR beta CDR3 starting from genomic DNA. Round one of PCR was performed, and it used primers specific to each TRBV and TRBJ gene. One entry per CDR3 protein results from TCRdb running MiXCR on the multiplex PCR reads. The sample includes some 17,000 distinct CDR3 sequences, approximately 30% of them seen just once. The V and J ends lost 6 bases and 0 bases respectively, with 16 bases between them. The CDR3 consists of 15 residues. Germline CDR1 and CDR2: DFQATT and SNEGSKA (reference sequence). This clonotype was observed many times.

Specimen: PBMCs, collected before or after stereotactic body radiation therapy (not recorded which). The sequence derives from a donor aged 50 or older with non-small cell lung cancer. The chain is built from TRBV20-1 and TRBJ2-3, with D unresolved. The CDR3 here is CSAPGALTSTDTQYF. The CDR3 coding sequence is TGCAGTGCCCCCGGAGCACTTACTAGCACAGATACGCAGTATTTT.